This TCR beta chain comes out of a study of T-cell memory formation after mild COVID-19. The wider study: Clusters were largely donor specific.

A word on this clonotype: Its cognate antigen is unknown.

Whole-study results and caveats: Clones that contracted from day 15 to 85 had balanced CD4/CD8; later expanders were CD4+ biased. Pre-infection memory carried some responding clones, suggesting that cross-reactive memory joined.

Each CDR3 protein gets one entry after TCRdb re-called the 5' RACE reads with MiXCR. The data hold around 410,000 distinct CDR3 sequences, with about a quarter observed a single time. J lost 3 bases, V lost 2 bases, and 4 bases had no gene match. The CDR3 spans 16 residues. Germline V gene data show CDR1 as SGHDT and CDR2 as YYEEEE. The sequence was collected from an adult woman who had mild COVID-19 (a few samples of this study predate the infection). Cell type and time point are not known. Sequenced: PBMCs or a T cell subset sorted from them (not recorded which). The genes are TRBV5-6 and TRBJ2-2; TRBD1 matches at 10 bases. CDR3 sequence: CASSFDRGPHTGELFF. Written as DNA, the CDR3 is TGTGCCAGCAGCTTCGACAGGGGGCCACACACCGGGGAGCTGTTTTTT.